This T cell receptor beta chain is from a study of blood T cell repertoires in COVID-19. The V end was cut by 1 base, the J end by 8 bases, with 18 bases between. The CDR3 is 16 amino acids. Germline CDR1 SGHNT, CDR2 YYREEE (reference sequence). How the authors handled the data: For nucleated cells, counts were estimated from reference gene primer amplification. TCRdb's table, derived via immunoSEQ multiplex PCR, lists solely in-frame clones and lacks some. The D gene and trimming were derived from the DNA, and the V and J assignments and clone size from that table. The sample contains about 150,000 clones, approximately 80% of which appear only once.

The chain couples TRBV5-4 to TRBJ1-4, with TRBD1 as a possible D gene (5 bases). This receptor was identified in a woman aged 55-70 years with COVID-19, enrolled during active disease. Sequenced input: peripheral blood. Here the CDR3 DNA reads TGTGCCAGCAGCTTGCAGGGCCGCCCCGAACAGGAAAAACTGTTTTTT. This gives the protein CASSLQGRPEQEKLFF.